Sequencing of this TCR beta chain was carried out in a study of blood T cell repertoires in COVID-19. The CDR3 length is 15 residues. The V gene end was trimmed by 6 bases and the J gene end by 0 bases; junction bases not matched to a gene: 5. Germline V CDR1 and CDR2: MNHEY, SMNVEV (reference sequence). The protocol was immunoSEQ multiplex PCR, while the TCRdb copy is restricted to in-frame clones and leaves out a portion. The repertoire consists of approximately 210,000 clones, with around four fifths occurring once and the leading ten covering roughly 2.9%. The sample comprised peripheral blood. The chain couples TRBV27 to TRBJ1-5; 7 bases align to TRBD1. This sequence was found in a man aged 45 to 65 with active or convalescent COVID-19. The CDR3 region has the DNA TGTGCCAGCAGGAGGGGACAGAATAGCAATCAGCCCCAGCATTTT. Translation gives CASRRGQNSNQPQHF.